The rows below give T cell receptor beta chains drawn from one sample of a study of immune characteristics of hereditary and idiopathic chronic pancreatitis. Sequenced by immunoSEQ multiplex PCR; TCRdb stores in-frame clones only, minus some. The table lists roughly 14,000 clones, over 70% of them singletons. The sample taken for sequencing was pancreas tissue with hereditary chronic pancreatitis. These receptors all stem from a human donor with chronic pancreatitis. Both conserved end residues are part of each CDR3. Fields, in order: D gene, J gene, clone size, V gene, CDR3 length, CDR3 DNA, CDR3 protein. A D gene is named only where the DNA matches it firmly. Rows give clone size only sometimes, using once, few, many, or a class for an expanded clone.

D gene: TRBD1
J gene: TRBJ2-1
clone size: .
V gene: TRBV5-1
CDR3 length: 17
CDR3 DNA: TGCGCCAGCAGCTTGGCCTTTTCCGGGACAGGGGGGAATGAGCAGTTCTTC
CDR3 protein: CASSLAFSGTGGNEQFF

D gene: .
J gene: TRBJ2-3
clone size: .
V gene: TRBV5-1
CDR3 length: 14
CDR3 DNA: TGCGCCAGCAGCTTGGGGCGGGGCACAGATACGCAGTATTTT
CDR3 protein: CASSLGRGTDTQYF

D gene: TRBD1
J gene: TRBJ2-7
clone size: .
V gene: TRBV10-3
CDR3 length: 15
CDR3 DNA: TGTGCCATCAGAGCCGGGACAGGGGGCTCCTACGAGCAGTACTTC
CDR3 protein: CAIRAGTGGSYEQYF

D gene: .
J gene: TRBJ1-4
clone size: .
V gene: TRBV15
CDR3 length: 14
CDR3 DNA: TGTGCCACCAGCAGTGGAGCAACTAATGAAAAACTGTTTTTT
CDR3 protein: CATSSGATNEKLFF

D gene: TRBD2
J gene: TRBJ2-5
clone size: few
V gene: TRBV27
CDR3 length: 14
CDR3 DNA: TGTGCCAGCCGAACCGGGACTAGACTAGAGACCCAGTACTTC
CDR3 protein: CASRTGTRLETQYF

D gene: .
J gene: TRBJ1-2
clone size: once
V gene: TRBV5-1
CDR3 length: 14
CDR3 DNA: TGCGCCAGCAGCCCAGCGGATTGGAACTATGGCTACACCTTC
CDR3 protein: CASSPADWNYGYTF

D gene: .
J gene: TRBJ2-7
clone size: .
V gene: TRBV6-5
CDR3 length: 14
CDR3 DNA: TGTGCCAGCAGTTCGCCGACAGCTTCCTACGAGCAGTACTTC
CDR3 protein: CASSSPTASYEQYF

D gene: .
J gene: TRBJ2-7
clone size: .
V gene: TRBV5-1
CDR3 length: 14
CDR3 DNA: TGCGCCAGCAGCTTGGGGTTTTTTGGCTACGAGCAGTACTTC
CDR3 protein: CASSLGFFGYEQYF

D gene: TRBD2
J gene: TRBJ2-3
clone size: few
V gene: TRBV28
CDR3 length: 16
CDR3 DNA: TGTGCCAGCCAGTCGGGACTAGCGGGGCGCACAGATACGCAGTATTTT
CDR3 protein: CASQSGLAGRTDTQYF

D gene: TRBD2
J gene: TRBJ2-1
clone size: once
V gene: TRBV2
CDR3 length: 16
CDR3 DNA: TGTGCCAGCGGGGGATCGAGCGGGACCCTATACAATGAGCAGTTCTTC
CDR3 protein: CASGGSSGTLYNEQFF

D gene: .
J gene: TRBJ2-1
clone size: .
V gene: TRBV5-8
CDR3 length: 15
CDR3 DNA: TGTGCCAGCAGCCTGAGGGGCCTTCCCTACAATGAGCAGTTCTTC
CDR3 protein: CASSLRGLPYNEQFF

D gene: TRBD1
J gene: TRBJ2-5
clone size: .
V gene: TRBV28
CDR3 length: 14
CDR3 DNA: TGTGCCAGCAGTTTTGACAGGGTGCAAGAGACCCAGTACTTC
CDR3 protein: CASSFDRVQETQYF

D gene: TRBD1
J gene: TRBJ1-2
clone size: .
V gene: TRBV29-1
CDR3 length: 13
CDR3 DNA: TGCAGCTCTTGGGAGGGGGCAGGGTATGGCTACACCTTC
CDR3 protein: CSSWEGAGYGYTF

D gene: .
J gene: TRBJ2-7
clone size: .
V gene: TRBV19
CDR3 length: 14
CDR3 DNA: TGTGCCAGTAGTATGAAGCAGGGCTCGTACGAGCAGTACTTC
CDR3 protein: CASSMKQGSYEQYF

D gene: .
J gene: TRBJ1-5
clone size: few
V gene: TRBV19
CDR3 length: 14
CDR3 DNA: TGTGCCAGTAGTAAAGGGGTTTCCAATCAGCCCCAGCATTTT
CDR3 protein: CASSKGVSNQPQHF

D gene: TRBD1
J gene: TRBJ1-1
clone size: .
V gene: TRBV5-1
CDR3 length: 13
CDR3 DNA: TGCGCCAGCAGCCCCCGACAGGGGGCTGAAGCTTTCTTT
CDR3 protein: CASSPRQGAEAFF

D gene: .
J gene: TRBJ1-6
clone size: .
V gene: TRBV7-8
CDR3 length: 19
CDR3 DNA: TGTGCCAGCAGCTTAGGGACCTGGGGGGGGAGCTCCTATAATTCACCCCTCCACTTT
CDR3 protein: CASSLGTWGGSSYNSPLHF

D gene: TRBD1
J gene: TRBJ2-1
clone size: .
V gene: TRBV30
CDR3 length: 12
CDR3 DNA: TGTGCCTGGAGTGCTTCCGACAGGGAAGCGTTCTTC
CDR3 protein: CAWSASDREAFF

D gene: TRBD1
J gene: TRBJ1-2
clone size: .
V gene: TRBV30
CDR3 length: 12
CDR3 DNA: TGTGCCTGGAGGGGACAGTCTCCTGGCTACACCTTC
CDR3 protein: CAWRGQSPGYTF

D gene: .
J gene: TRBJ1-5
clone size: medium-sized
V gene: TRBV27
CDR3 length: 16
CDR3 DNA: TGTGCCAGCAAACTACGGGGGCCTGGAAGCAATCAGCCCCAGCATTTT
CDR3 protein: CASKLRGPGSNQPQHF

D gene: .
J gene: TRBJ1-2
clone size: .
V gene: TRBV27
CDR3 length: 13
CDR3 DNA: TGTGCCAGCAGTTTAATCCCGGGATATGGCTACACCTTC
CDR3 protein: CASSLIPGYGYTF

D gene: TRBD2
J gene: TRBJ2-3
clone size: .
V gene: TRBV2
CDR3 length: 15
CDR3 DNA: TGTGCCAGCAGACGCAGCGGGAGTGGCACAGATACGCAGTATTTT
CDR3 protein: CASRRSGSGTDTQYF

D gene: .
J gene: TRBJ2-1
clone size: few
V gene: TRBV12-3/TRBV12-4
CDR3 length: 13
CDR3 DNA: TGTGCCAGCAGTTTAAGCATACTCAATGAGCAGTTCTTC
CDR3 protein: CASSLSILNEQFF

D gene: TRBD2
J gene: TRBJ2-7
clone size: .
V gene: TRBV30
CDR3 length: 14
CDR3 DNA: TGTGCCTGGAGTACTAGCGGGTACTCCTACGAGCAGTACTTC
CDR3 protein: CAWSTSGYSYEQYF

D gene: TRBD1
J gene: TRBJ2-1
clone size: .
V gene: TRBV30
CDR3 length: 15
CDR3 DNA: TGTGCCTGGAGTATAAGGACAGGGATGGCCAATGAGCAGTTCTTC
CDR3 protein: CAWSIRTGMANEQFF

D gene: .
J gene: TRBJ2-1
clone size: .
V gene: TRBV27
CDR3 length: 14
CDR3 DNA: TGTGCCAGCAGTTGGCTAGCAGGATCCCATGAGCAGTTCTTC
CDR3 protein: CASSWLAGSHEQFF

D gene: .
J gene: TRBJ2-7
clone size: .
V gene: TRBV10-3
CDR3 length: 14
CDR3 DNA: TGTGCCATCAGACCGGACGGGAGCTCCTACGAGCAGTACTTC
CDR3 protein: CAIRPDGSSYEQYF

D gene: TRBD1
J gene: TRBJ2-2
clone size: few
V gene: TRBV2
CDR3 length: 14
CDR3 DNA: TGTGCCAGCAAATCAAACAGGGGTCCCGGGGAGCTGTTTTTT
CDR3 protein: CASKSNRGPGELFF

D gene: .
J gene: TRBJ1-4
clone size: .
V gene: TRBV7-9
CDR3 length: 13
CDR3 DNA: TGTGCCAGCAGCTTATGGACGGGTGAAAAACTGTTTTTT
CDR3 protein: CASSLWTGEKLFF

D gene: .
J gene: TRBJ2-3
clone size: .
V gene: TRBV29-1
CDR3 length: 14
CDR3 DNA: TGCAGCGTTGAACAGGACGGCGGGCCAGATACGCAGTATTTT
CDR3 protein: CSVEQDGGPDTQYF

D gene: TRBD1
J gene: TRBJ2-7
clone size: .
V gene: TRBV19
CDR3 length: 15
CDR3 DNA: TGTGCCAGTAGACAGGGGGAAGGCGGGGCCTACGAGCAGTACTTC
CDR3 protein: CASRQGEGGAYEQYF

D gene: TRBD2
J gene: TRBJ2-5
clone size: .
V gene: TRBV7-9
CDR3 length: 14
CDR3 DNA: TGTGCCAGCAGCCCTAGCGGGGGGGTGGAGACCCAGTACTTC
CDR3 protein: CASSPSGGVETQYF

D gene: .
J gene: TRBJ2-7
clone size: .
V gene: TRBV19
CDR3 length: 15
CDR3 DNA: TGTGCCAGTAGGGGTTCGTGGGAGAGCTCCTACGAGCAGTACTTC
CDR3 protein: CASRGSWESSYEQYF

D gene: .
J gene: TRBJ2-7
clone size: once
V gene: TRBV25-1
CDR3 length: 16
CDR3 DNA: TGTGCCAGCAGTGAAACTGGTGCAGGGAGCTCCTACGAGCAGTACTTC
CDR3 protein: CASSETGAGSSYEQYF

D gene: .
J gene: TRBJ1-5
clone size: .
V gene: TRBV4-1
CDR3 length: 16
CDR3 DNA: TGCGCCAGCAGCCAAGTTCACAGCGAGATCAATCAGCCCCAGCATTTT
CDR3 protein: CASSQVHSEINQPQHF

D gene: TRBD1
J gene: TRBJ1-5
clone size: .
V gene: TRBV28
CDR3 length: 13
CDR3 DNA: TGTGCCAGCAGGGGACAGGGAAATCAGCCCCAGCATTTT
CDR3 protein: CASRGQGNQPQHF

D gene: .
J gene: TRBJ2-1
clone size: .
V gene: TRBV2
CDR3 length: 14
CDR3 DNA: TGTGCCAGCAGTGAAAACCTCGTCATCAATGAGCAGTTCTTC
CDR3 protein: CASSENLVINEQFF

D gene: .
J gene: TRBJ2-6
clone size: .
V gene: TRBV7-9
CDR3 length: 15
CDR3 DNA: TGTGCCAGCAGCTTAGTTCCATCTGGGGCCAACGTCCTGACTTTC
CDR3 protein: CASSLVPSGANVLTF

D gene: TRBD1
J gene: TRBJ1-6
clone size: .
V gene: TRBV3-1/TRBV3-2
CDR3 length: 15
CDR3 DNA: TGTGCCAGCAGCCAAGTGCGACAGGGTAATTCACCCCTCCACTTT
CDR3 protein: CASSQVRQGNSPLHF

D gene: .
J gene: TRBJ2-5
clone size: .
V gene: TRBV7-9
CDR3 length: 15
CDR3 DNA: TGTGCCAGCAGCTTTTACCGGGGGTTGGGGGAGACCCAGTACTTC
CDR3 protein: CASSFYRGLGETQYF

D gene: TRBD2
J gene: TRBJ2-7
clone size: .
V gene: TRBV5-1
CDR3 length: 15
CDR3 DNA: TGCGCCAGCAGCTTCGGACTAGCGGGAATCAACGAGCAGTACTTC
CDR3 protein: CASSFGLAGINEQYF

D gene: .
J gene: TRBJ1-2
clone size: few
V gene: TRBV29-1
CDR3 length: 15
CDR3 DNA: TGCAGCGTTGAGGGTCGGACAGCCACTAACTATGGCTACACCTTC
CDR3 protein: CSVEGRTATNYGYTF

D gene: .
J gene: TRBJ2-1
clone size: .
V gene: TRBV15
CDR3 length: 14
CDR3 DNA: TGTGCCACCAGCAGCGGGGCGGGAAACAATGAGCAGTTCTTC
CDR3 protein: CATSSGAGNNEQFF

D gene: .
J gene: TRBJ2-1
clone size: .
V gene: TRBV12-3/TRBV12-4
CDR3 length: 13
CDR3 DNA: TGTGCCAGCAGTAGGGGGGTATACAATGAGCAGTTCTTC
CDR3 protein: CASSRGVYNEQFF

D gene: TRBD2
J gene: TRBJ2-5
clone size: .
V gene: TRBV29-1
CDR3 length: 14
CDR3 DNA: TGCAGCGTTCGGGCGGGAGGCCTATTAGAGACCCAGTACTTC
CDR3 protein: CSVRAGGLLETQYF

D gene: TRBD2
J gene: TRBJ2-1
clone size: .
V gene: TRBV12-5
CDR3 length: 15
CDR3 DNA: TGTGCTAGTGCCCCGACTAGCGGGAGTTTCAATGAGCAGTTCTTC
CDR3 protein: CASAPTSGSFNEQFF

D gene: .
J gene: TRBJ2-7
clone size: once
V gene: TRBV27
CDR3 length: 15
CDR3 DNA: TGTGCCAGCAGTTTATCGAGGACTTACCTCACCGAGCAGTACTTC
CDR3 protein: CASSLSRTYLTEQYF

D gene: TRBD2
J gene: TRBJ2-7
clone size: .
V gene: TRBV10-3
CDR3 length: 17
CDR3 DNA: TGTGCCATCAGAGGGGCTAGCGGGGAACTTAGCTCCTACGAGCAGTACTTC
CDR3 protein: CAIRGASGELSSYEQYF

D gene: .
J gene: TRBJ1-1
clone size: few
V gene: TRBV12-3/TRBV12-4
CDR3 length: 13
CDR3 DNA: TGTGCCAGCAGTTTAGCGGGGGCAGGTCAAGCTTTCTTT
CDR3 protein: CASSLAGAGQAFF

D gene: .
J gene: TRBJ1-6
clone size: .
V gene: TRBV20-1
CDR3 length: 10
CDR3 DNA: TGCAGTGCTGGGGGGAGGACCCTCCACTTT
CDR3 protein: CSAGGRTLHF

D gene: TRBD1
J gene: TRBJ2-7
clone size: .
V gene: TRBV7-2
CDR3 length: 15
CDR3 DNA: TGTGCCAGCAGCCCATGGACAGGGGGTGGGTACGAGCAGTACTTC
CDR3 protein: CASSPWTGGGYEQYF

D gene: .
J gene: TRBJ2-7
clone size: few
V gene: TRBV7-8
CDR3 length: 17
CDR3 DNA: TGTGCCAGCAGCTTAAGGAGGCCGTGGCTGTCTGTCGGCGAGCAGTACTTC
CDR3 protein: CASSLRRPWLSVGEQYF

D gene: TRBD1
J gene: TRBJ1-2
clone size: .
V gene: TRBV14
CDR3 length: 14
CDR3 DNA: TGTGCCAGCAGCCAAGATTTCCAGGGGGGTGGCTACACCTTC
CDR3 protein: CASSQDFQGGGYTF

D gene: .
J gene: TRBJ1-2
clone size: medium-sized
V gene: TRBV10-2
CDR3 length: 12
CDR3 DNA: TGCGCCAGCCGACAGGACGCCTATGGCTACACCTTC
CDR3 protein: CASRQDAYGYTF